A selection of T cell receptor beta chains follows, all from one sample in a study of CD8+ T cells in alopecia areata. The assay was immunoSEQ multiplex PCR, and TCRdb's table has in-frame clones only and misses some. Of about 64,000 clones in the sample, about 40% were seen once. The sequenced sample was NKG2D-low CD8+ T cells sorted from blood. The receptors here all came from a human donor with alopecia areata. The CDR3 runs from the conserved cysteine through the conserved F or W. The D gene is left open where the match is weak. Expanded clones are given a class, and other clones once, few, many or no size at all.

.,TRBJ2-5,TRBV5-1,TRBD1,CASSLGQGARETQYF,TGCGCCAGCAGCTTGGGACAGGGGGCGAGGGAGACCCAGTACTTC
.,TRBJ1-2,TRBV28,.,CASSPIGQTIYGYTF,TGTGCCAGCAGTCCCATCGGACAGACCATATATGGCTACACCTTC
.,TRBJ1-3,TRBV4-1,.,CASSQPGASGNTIYF,TGCGCCAGCAGCCAGCCAGGGGCCTCTGGAAACACCATATATTTT
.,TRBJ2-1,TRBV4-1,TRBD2,CASSHPPGGANEQFF,TGCGCCAGCAGCCACCCACCCGGGGGGGCGAATGAGCAGTTCTTC
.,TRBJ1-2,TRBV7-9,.,CASSPLRLNYGYTF,TGTGCCAGCAGCCCCCTCCGACTGAACTATGGCTACACCTTC
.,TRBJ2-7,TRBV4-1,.,CASSQVTSYEQYF,TGCGCCAGCAGCCAAGTTACTTCGTACGAGCAGTACTTC
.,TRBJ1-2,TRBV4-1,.,CASSQGSSESGYTF,TGCGCCAGCAGCCAAGGGAGCTCCGAATCGGGCTACACCTTC
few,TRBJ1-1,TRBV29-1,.,CSVEDEVNTEAFF,TGCAGCGTTGAAGATGAGGTTAACACTGAAGCTTTCTTT
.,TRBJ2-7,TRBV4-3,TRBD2,CASSQGLAEHYEQYF,TGCGCCAGCAGCCAAGGACTAGCGGAGCACTACGAGCAGTACTTC
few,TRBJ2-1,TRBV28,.,CASSLKLYRDEQFF,TGTGCCAGCAGTCTCAAGCTGTATAGGGATGAGCAGTTCTTC
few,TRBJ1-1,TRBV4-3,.,CASSQWPGANTEAFF,TGCGCCAGCAGCCAATGGCCCGGGGCGAACACTGAAGCTTTCTTT
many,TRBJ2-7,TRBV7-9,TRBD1,CASSLGTGGLGIYEQYF,TGTGCCAGCAGCTTGGGGACAGGGGGCCTAGGGATCTACGAGCAGTACTTC
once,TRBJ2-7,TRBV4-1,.,CASSQGGFAYEQYF,TGCGCCAGCAGCCAAGGGGGATTTGCCTACGAGCAGTACTTC
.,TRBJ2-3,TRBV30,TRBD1,CAWTAGTGGKDTQYF,TGTGCCTGGACCGCCGGGACAGGGGGCAAAGATACGCAGTATTTT
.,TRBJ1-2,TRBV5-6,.,CASSSDGNYGYTF,TGTGCCAGCAGCTCGGACGGTAACTATGGCTACACCTTC
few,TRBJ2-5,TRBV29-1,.,CSVVPGPIQETQYF,TGCAGCGTTGTCCCGGGACCGATCCAAGAGACCCAGTACTTC
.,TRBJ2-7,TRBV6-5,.,CASSDSSYEQYF,TGTGCCAGCAGTGATAGCTCCTACGAGCAGTACTTC
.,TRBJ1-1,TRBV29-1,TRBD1,CSALDRGAEAFF,TGCAGCGCATTGGACAGGGGAGCTGAAGCTTTCTTT
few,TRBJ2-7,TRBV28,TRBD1,CASSPDRGAYEQYF,TGTGCCAGCAGTCCGGACAGGGGGGCCTACGAGCAGTACTTC
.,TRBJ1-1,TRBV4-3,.,CASSQSKQGGTEAFF,TGCGCCAGCAGCCAGTCCAAGCAGGGAGGCACTGAAGCTTTCTTT
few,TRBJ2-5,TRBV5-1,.,CALWAGGMETQYF,TGCGCATTGTGGGCCGGGGGAATGGAGACCCAGTACTTC
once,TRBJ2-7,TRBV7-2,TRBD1,CASSVDRVVPYEQYF,TGTGCCAGCAGCGTAGACAGGGTGGTCCCCTACGAGCAGTACTTC
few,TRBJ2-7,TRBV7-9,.,CASELTPEQYF,TGTGCCAGCGAGCTTACACCCGAGCAGTACTTC
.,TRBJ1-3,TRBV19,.,CASSSTGTTGNTIYF,TGTGCCAGTAGTAGCACCGGGACAACTGGAAACACCATATATTTT
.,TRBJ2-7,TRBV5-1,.,CASSSPGPSYEQYF,TGCGCCAGCAGCTCTCCGGGCCCCAGCTACGAGCAGTACTTC
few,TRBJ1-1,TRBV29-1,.,CSVTDGINTEAFF,TGCAGCGTAACAGACGGGATAAACACTGAAGCTTTCTTT
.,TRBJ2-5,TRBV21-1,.,CASITCQTETQYF,TGTGCCAGCATCACCTGCCAAACAGAGACCCAGTACTTC
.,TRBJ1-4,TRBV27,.,CASSLHLGRDRTNEKLFF,TGTGCCAGCAGTTTACATCTCGGACGGGATAGAACTAATGAAAAACTGTTTTTT
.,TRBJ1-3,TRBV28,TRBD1,CASRTGGSGNTIYF,TGTGCCAGCCGGACAGGGGGCTCCGGAAACACCATATATTTT
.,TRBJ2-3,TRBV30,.,CAWSSGRGGTDTQYF,TGTGCCTGGAGTTCGGGCAGGGGAGGCACAGATACGCAGTATTTT
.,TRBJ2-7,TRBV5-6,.,CASSWTPEGEQYF,TGTGCCAGCAGCTGGACCCCTGAGGGCGAGCAGTACTTC
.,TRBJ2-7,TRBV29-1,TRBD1,CSVLTGSSYEQYF,TGCAGCGTTCTGACAGGGAGCTCCTACGAGCAGTACTTC
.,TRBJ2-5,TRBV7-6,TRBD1,CASSPGQGKQETQYF,TGTGCCAGCAGCCCGGGACAGGGGAAACAAGAGACCCAGTACTTC
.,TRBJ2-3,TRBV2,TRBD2,CASTGLAGRTDTQYF,TGTGCCAGCACCGGACTAGCGGGACGCACAGATACGCAGTATTTT
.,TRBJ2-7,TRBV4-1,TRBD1,CASSQEDRGLYEQYF,TGCGCCAGCAGCCAAGAGGACAGGGGGCTCTACGAGCAGTACTTC
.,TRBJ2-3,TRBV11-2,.,CASSERLADTQYF,TGTGCCAGCAGCGAACGGCTCGCAGATACGCAGTATTTT
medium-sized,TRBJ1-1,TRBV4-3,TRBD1,CASSQDTGGNTEAFF,TGCGCCAGCAGCCAAGACACAGGGGGGAACACTGAAGCTTTCTTT